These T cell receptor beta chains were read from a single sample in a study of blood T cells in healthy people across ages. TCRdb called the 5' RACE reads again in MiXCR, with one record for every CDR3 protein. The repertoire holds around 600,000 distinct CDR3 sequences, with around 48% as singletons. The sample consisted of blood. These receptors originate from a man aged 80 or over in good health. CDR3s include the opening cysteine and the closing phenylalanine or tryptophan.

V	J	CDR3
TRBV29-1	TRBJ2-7	CSVVRGRCEQYF
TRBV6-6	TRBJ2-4	CASSHNTGVGAKNIQYF
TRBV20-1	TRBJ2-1	CSARGGGGAYNEQFF
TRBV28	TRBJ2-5	CASSLGDRGLETQYF
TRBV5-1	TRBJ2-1	CASSLVPRDEQFF
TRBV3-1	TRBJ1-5	CASSQARLNQPQHF
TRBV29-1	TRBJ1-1	CSARTGEYTEAFF
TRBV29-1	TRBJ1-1	CSSGRGGTEAFF
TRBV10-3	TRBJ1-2	CAITADRNYGYTF
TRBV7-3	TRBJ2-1	CASSPNGLASNEQFF
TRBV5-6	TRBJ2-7	CASSSGQRLPYEQYF
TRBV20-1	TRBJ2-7	CSARSNRDGLWGEQYF
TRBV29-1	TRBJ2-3	CSVELAGGPDTQYF
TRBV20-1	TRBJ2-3	CSASYVGGTDTQYF
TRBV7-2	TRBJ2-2	CASSSDLAGGFTGELFF
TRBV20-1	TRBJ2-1	CSASPFDPGRQFF
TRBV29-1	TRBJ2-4	CSVQAVGKNIQYF
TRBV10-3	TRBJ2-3	CAISLVERTDTQYF
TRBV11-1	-	CASSLEYYEQYF